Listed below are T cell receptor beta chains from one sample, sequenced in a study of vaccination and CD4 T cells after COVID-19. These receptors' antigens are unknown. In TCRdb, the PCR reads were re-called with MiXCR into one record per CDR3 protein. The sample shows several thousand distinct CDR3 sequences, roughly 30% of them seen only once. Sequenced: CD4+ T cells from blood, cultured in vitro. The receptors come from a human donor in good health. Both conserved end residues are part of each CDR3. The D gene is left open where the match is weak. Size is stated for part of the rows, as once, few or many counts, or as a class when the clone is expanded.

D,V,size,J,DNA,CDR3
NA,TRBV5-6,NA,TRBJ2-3,TGTGCCAGCAGCTTGAGGGGGGGCCAGACAGATACGCAGTATTTT,CASSLRGGQTDTQYF
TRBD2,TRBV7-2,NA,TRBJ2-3,TGTGCCAGCAGCCTCTGGGGCGGGGGGTGGACAGATACGCAGTATTTT,CASSLWGGGWTDTQYF
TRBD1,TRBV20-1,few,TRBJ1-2,TGCAGTGCTAGAGGTGGGGACAGGAATAACTATGGCTACACCTTC,CSARGGDRNNYGYTF
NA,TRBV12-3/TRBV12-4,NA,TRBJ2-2,TGTGCCAGCAATTGGGACACCGGGGAGCTGTTTTTT,CASNWDTGELFF
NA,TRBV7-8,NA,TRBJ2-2,TGTGCCAGCAGCTTTCCCGATGCAGGCAACACCGGGGAGCTGTTTTTT,CASSFPDAGNTGELFF
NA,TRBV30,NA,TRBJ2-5,TGTGCCAGTGGGCAGGACACTCACCAGACCCAGTACTTC,CASGQDTHQTQYF
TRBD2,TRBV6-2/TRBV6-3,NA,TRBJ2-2,TGTGCCAGCAGTGCGGGACTAGCGGTGAACACCGGGGAGCTGTTTTTT,CASSAGLAVNTGELFF
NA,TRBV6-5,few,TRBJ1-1,TGTGCCAGCAGTTACGACGGGCCTGAAGCTTTCTTT,CASSYDGPEAFF
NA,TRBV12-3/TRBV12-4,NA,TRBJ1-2,TGTGCCAGCAGCCACGACGGGATTATTTATGGCTACACCTTC,CASSHDGIIYGYTF
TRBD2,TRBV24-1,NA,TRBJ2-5,TGTGCCACCAGTGATGGGCTAGCGGGGGGGCTTGAGACCCAGTACTTC,CATSDGLAGGLETQYF
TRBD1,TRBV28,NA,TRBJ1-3,TGTGCCAGCGAGGGACAGAGCTCTGGAAACACCATATATTTT,CASEGQSSGNTIYF
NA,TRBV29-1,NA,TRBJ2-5,TGCAGCGTTCGTCGGGGGGCCGGGGAGACCCAGTACTTC,CSVRRGAGETQYF
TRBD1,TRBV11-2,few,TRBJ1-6,TGTGCCAGCAGCTTAAGGGACAGTTATAATTCACCCCTCCACTTT,CASSLRDSYNSPLHF
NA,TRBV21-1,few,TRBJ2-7,TGTGCCAGAATACCGGGACAGGGGATGTACGAGCAGTACTTC,CARIPGQGMYEQYF
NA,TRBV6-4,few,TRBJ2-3,TGTGCCAGCAGTGACTCAAGCGGGCACACAGATACGCAGTATTTT,CASSDSSGHTDTQYF
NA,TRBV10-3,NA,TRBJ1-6,TGTGCCATCAGTGAGTCGGACAGAAACAATTCACCCTTCCACTTT,CAISESDRNNSPFHF
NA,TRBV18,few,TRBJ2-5,TGTGCCAGCTCATCGGAAGAGACCCAGTACTTC,CASSSEETQYF
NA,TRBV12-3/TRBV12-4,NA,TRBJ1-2,TGTGCCAGCAGTCCCCGCCAGGGGAATCTCTATGGCTACACCTTC,CASSPRQGNLYGYTF
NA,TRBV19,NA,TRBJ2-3,TGTGCCAGTAGTCCGGACGGAACAGATACGCAGTATTTT,CASSPDGTDTQYF
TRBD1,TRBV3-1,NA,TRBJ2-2,TGTGCCAGCTCGGGACAGGGGAGGGCCGGGGAGCTGTTTTTT,CASSGQGRAGELFF